This record concerns one TCR beta chain sequence. The data were taken from a study of blood T cell repertoires in COVID-19. Across the study: PBMCs, B-cell-depleted T cells, or T cells were the source of the cDNA or gDNA that made up the material.

Repertoires were generated with immunoSEQ multiplex PCR, while TCRdb's copy carries only in-frame clones and drops some. The sample contains about 150,000 clones, around 82% of which appear only once. The length of the CDR3 is 15 residues. The germline gives CDR1 ENHRY, CDR2 SYGVKD. Trimming left V 5 bases short and J 0 bases short, with 10 bases between. The chain has TRBV10-3 and TRBJ2-2; D possibly corresponds to TRBD2 (6 bases). The sample taken for sequencing was peripheral blood. This receptor was obtained from a woman aged 45-65 years with acute or convalescent COVID-19. Written as DNA, the CDR3 is TGTGCCATCAGTTCGGGGGACGCGAACACCGGGGAGCTGTTTTTT. Translated: CAISSGDANTGELFF.